Below, 17 T cell receptor beta chains from the same sample are listed, as sequenced in a study of shared clonotypes between healthy human individuals. Sequenced by immunoSEQ multiplex PCR; TCRdb stores in-frame clones only, minus some. In the table there are 780,000 or so clones, 72% of which are singletons. The sample comprised memory CD4+ T cells sorted from blood. The subset: CD45RA-negative fraction. These TCRs come from a woman younger than 45 in good health.

This rearrangement joins TRBV27 to TRBJ1-1, with unresolved D. The CDR3 extends over 15 amino acids. Germline V gene sequence: CDR1 MNHEY, CDR2 SMNVEV (reference sequence). V was shortened by 6 bases and J by 1 base, with 15 bases between the two germline ends. CDR3 loop: CASRLDGYQNTEAFF. In DNA, the CDR3 is TGTGCCAGCAGGCTCGACGGATACCAGAACACTGAAGCTTTCTTT.

The chain has TRBV19 and TRBJ1-1; the D is unclear. The CDR3 runs to 13 residues. The ends were cut back, 2 bases at V and 1 base at J, with 5 bases in the middle. Germline V gene sequence: CDR1 LNHDA, CDR2 SQIVND (reference sequence). This chain's CDR3 is CASSIKPNTEAFF. In nucleotides, the CDR3 is TGTGCCAGTAGTATAAAACCGAACACTGAAGCTTTCTTT.

As for this clone: Other DNA sequences in this specimen translate into the identical CDR3. The rearrangement uses TRBV5-6 and TRBJ2-3, with D uncertain. In germline, CDR1 is SGHDT, CDR2 YYEEEE. The V end was cut by 1 base, the J end by 1 base, with 4 bases between. The CDR3 length is 13 residues. This CDR3 reads CASSLTGTDTQYF. CDR3 coding DNA: TGTGCCAGCAGCTTGACAGGCACAGATACGCAGTATTTT.

The chain recombines TRBV4-2 with TRBJ1-5; D unresolved. There are 17 residues in the CDR3. Germline CDR1 LGHNA, CDR2 YNFKEQ. V lost 0 bases and J lost 1, with 13 bases in between. This CDR3 reads CASSQDQAPPSNQPQHF. The DNA for the CDR3 is TGTGCCAGCAGCCAAGATCAGGCCCCCCCGAGCAATCAGCCCCAGCATTTT.

V and J are TRBV11-1 and TRBJ2-1; the D gene is possibly TRBD2 (5 bases). The CDR3 has 13 amino acids. The V and J ends lost 4 bases and 7 bases respectively, with 11 bases between them. The germline V gene encodes CDR1 SGHAT and CDR2 FQDESV (reference sequence). CDR3 DNA: TGTGCCAGCAGCTCCGGACTTAGGAATGAGCAGTTCTTC. This encodes CASSSGLRNEQFF. Complete variable domain (other parts from reference TRBV11-1 and TRBJ2-1): EAEVAQSPRYKITEKSQAVAFWCDPISGHATLYWYRQILGQGPELLVQFQDESVVDDSQLPKDRFSAERLKGVDSTLKIQPAELGDSAMYLCASSSGLRNEQFFGPGTRLTVL.

The chain has TRBV18 and TRBJ2-5; no reliable D call. Deletions cut 1 base from V and 2 bases from J, with 5 bases between. Germline V gene data show CDR1 as KGHSH and CDR2 as LQKENI. The CDR3 has 13 residues. The chain's CDR3 is CASSPLPQETQYF. In DNA, the CDR3 is TGTGCCAGCTCACCACTCCCACAAGAGACCCAGTACTTC.

This clone was seen once. The chain uses TRBV29-1 and TRBJ2-1, with D possibly TRBD2 on 6 matching bases. V was shortened by 5 bases and J by 9 bases, with 20 bases between the two germline ends. The CDR3 consists of 14 residues. Looked up from germline, CDR1 is SQVTM and CDR2 is ANQGSEA. The CDR3 reads CSVKTSSTGGEQFF. CDR3 bases: TGCAGCGTTAAAACTAGCTCCACCGGAGGTGAGCAGTTCTTC.

The genes are TRBV20-1 and TRBJ2-1, with a weak D call TRBD2 (5 bases). The germline V gene has CDR1 DFQATT and CDR2 SNEGSKA (reference sequence). Trimming shortened V by 5 bases and J by 7 bases, and 9 bases separated the two germline ends. The CDR3 contains 11 residues. CDR3 amino acids: CSAAGENEQFF. As DNA, the CDR3 is TGCAGTGCTGCCGGGGAGAATGAGCAGTTCTTC.

This sequence joins TRBV6-6 and TRBJ2-7, with 7 bases that match TRBD2. The CDR3 sequence is 13 residues long. The V segment lost 8 bases and the J segment 6 bases; nucleotides outside the gene matches: 10. Germline values: CDR1 MNHNY, CDR2 SVGAGI (reference sequence). In nucleotides, the CDR3 is TGTGCCAGCGGTATTCCGGGAGGCGGCGAGCAGTACTTC. Its protein is CASGIPGGGEQYF.

The chain is built from TRBV25-1 and TRBJ2-1; 7 bases line up with TRBD1. Germline values: CDR1 MGHDK, CDR2 SYGVNS. This CDR3 region has 17 residues. With 3 bases clipped from V and 3 bases from J, the junction kept 11 bases outside the gene matches. Here the CDR3 reads CASSDSRDRDLYNEQFF. DNA of the CDR3: TGTGCCAGCAGTGATTCCCGGGACAGAGACCTCTACAATGAGCAGTTCTTC.

DNA for the CDR3: TGCGCCAGCAGCTTGGGAGGCAGGGGAGATGGCTACACCTTC. Its protein product is CASSLGGRGDGYTF. The rearrangement joins TRBV5-1 to TRBJ1-2; tentatively, D is TRBD1 (6 bases). V was clipped by 0 bases and J by 6 bases, with 12 bases between them. The germline V gene encodes CDR1 SGHRS and CDR2 YFSETQ. The CDR3 is 14 residues long.

This clone has ten or more counts. The genes are TRBV10-3 and TRBJ1-2; D ambiguous. The CDR3 is 17 residues long. V lost 0 bases to trimming and J lost 8 bases, with 22 bases between them. The germline V gene encodes CDR1 ENHRY and CDR2 SYGVKD. The CDR3 loop reads CAISESGVSVVPYGYTF. CDR3 in DNA: TGTGCCATCAGTGAGTCGGGCGTATCGGTCGTACCGTACGGCTACACCTTC.

This rearrangement joins TRBV7-6 to TRBJ2-5; weak D call: TRBD1 (6 bases). The DNA end is more similar to TRBJ2-7, so the J call may be wrong. From germline, CDR1 is SGHVS and CDR2 FNYEAQ. CDR3 length: 14 residues. DNA of the CDR3: TGTGCCAGCAGCTTAACGGACAGCACCTACGAGCAGTACTTC. As protein: CASSLTDSTYEQYF.

The J gene is TRBJ2-3, the V gene TRBV7-9; D may be TRBD1 or TRBD2 (5 bases each). The CDR3 consists of 15 residues. CDR1 is SEHNR and CDR2 is FQNEAQ in the germline V gene (reference sequence). Trimming took off 0 bases at V and 4 bases at J, with 11 bases between the two ends. The CDR3: CASSLASDSPDTQYF. The CDR3 DNA reads TGTGCCAGCAGCTTAGCTAGCGACAGTCCAGATACGCAGTATTTT.

Details on this clone: This same CDR3 is encoded by further DNA sequences in the sample. The chain's CDR3 is CASSSTGGTEAFF. Written as DNA, the CDR3 is TGTGCCAGCAGCTCCACAGGCGGCACTGAAGCTTTCTTT. The V and J genes are TRBV5-4 and TRBJ1-1, with D tentatively TRBD1 (5 bases). Germline lookup yields CDR1 SGHNT and CDR2 YYREEE (reference sequence). V was trimmed by 3 bases and J by 4 bases, leaving 10 bases between them. The CDR3 runs to 13 residues.

The genes are TRBV29-1 and TRBJ2-7, with 10 positions matching TRBD2. There are 15 residues in the CDR3. The J segment lost 2 bases and the V segment lost 1 base, leaving 5 bases of the junction unmatched. Germline V gene data show CDR1 as SQVTM and CDR2 as ANQGSEA. CDR3 bases: TGCAGCGTTGAAGGGTCTAGCGGGAGTACCTACGAGCAGTACTTC. Amino acid sequence: CSVEGSSGSTYEQYF.

In nucleotides, the CDR3 is TGCGCCAGCAGCCAAACAACAGGGGGGGGCCTTCAGCCCCAGCATTTT. Translation: CASSQTTGGGLQPQHF. The rearrangement links TRBV4-1 to TRBJ1-5; 8 bases agree with TRBD1. CDR1 and CDR2 from the germline V gene are MGHRA and YSYEKL. V lost 2 bases to trimming and J lost 6 bases; unmatched junction nucleotides: 9. This CDR3 spans 16 amino acids.